This T cell receptor beta chain was captured in a study of blood T cell repertoires in COVID-19. Germline V gene lookup returns CDR1 LNHDA and CDR2 SQIVND (reference sequence). The CDR3 covers 13 residues. V was cut by 9 bases and J by 7 bases, with 13 bases left in between. In the study's own analysis: Quantification of nucleated cells was approximated via reference gene primer amplification. Some clones are missing from TCRdb's copy, which holds only in-frame ones; the method was immunoSEQ multiplex PCR. V and J calls and clone size are given by that table; D and trimming were obtained from the DNA. The sample yields roughly 100,000 clones, approximately 80% seen once.

The V gene is TRBV19, the J gene TRBJ1-6, with no clear D. This TCR came from a man older than 75 with COVID-19, enrolled during active disease. The material sequenced was peripheral blood. DNA for the CDR3: TGTGCCAGCAACCCGATGGGCAATTCACCCCTCCACTTT. Protein sequence: CASNPMGNSPLHF.